This T cell receptor (beta chain) was sequenced during a study of T cell responses to AZD1222 COVID-19 vaccine. Study-wide background: Second doses at about 4 or about 12 weeks were pooled. Whole-study results and caveats: Clonal diversity may have been underestimated in mostly white British donors. Researchers report vaccine-associated CD4 TCRs spanning spike, with dominance at 160-218 and 743-854.

Details on this clone: The antigen remains undetermined.

V lost 1 base, J lost 1 base, and 7 bases lay in between. Germline loops: CDR1 SGHDN, CDR2 FVKESK. The CDR3 is made up of 14 amino acids. Measured with immunoSEQ multiplex PCR; TCRdb has only the in-frame clones, and not every one. Of about 85,000 clones in the sample, about 86% were seen once. The source of this sequence is an adult in good health. The sample consisted of peripheral blood, taken on day 0 of AZD1222 vaccination. The chain has TRBV14 and TRBJ1-1; D ambiguous. CDR3 DNA: TGTGCCAGCAGCCAAGGGGGTCGGAACACTGAAGCTTTCTTT. It yields the protein CASSQGGRNTEAFF.